Listed below are T cell receptor beta chains from one sample, sequenced in a study of blood T cells in healthy people across ages. MiXCR, applied by TCRdb to the 5' RACE reads, yields one record per CDR3 protein. Here the sample spans around 900,000 distinct CDR3 sequences, 51% being singletons. Sequenced: blood. All receptors derive from an older woman in good health. CDR3s include the opening cysteine and the closing phenylalanine or tryptophan. A D gene is named only where the DNA matches it firmly. Clone size is stated in some rows and not others, as once, few, many or a class when expanded.

>NA|TRBV5-8|few|TRBJ1-2
TGTGCCAGCAGCTCGAGTTCACAGGCGTGGTATGGCTACACCTTC
CASSSSSQAWYGYTF
>TRBD2|TRBV7-3|NA|TRBJ2-7
TGTGCCAGCAGCGCGACTAGCGGGCCGAACTCCTACGAGCAGTACTTC
CASSATSGPNSYEQYF
>NA|TRBV11-2|NA|TRBJ1-4
TGTGCCAGCAGCTCTACAGGGTATTCAAATGAAAAACTGTTTTTT
CASSSTGYSNEKLFF
>NA|TRBV5-1|NA|TRBJ1-5
TGCGCCAGCAGCTTTTCTGAGAACAATCAGCCCCAGCATTTT
CASSFSENNQPQHF
>NA|TRBV27|NA|TRBJ1-5
TGTGCCACCGGGACATTAGATCAGCCCCAGCATTTT
CATGTLDQPQHF
>TRBD2|TRBV6-2/TRBV6-3|NA|TRBJ2-1
TGTGCCAGCAGAACCGGGACTAGCGCTTCCAATGAGCAGTTCTTC
CASRTGTSASNEQFF
>NA|TRBV4-2|NA|TRBJ1-2
TGTGCCAGCAGCAAGGGGGGGGGGTTTCGATATGGCTACACCTTC
CASSKGGGFRYGYTF
>NA|TRBV29-1|NA|TRBJ2-3
TGCAGCGTAAGACGGGGCACAGATACGCAGTATTTT
CSVRRGTDTQYF
>NA|TRBV10-3|few|TRBJ2-1
TGTGCCATCTCTAGCACCGACTACAATGAGCAGTTCTTC
CAISSTDYNEQFF
>NA|TRBV4-3|few|TRBJ2-7
TGCGCCAGCAGCCAAGGGGTCGCCCAAGGCTACGAGCAGTACTTC
CASSQGVAQGYEQYF
>TRBD2|TRBV3-1|NA|TRBJ2-5
TGTGCCAGCGCCGGCTTTGAGACTAGCGGGGGGGAAGGGTCGTATGAGCAGTACTTC
CASAGFETSGGEGSYEQYF
>NA|TRBV7-9|few|TRBJ2-6
TGTGCCACCCGAACCTCGATGACAGGGGAGGGTGCTGGGGCCAACGTTCTGACTTTC
CATRTSMTGEGAGANVLTF
>NA|TRBV20-1|NA|TRBJ2-5
TGCAGTGCTAGGGGGGGAGGCCTATACCAAGAGACCCAGTACTTC
CSARGGGLYQETQYF
>NA|TRBV20-1|NA|TRBJ2-5
TGCAGTGCTAAAGTGGCACAGTGTTTCCGACAAGAGACCCAGTACTTC
CSAKVAQCFRQETQYF
>NA|TRBV3-1|NA|TRBJ2-5
TGTGCCAGCAGCAAACATCAAGGTGAAGAGACCCAGTACTTC
CASSKHQGEETQYF
>NA|TRBV5-5|NA|TRBJ2-5
TGTGCCAGCAGCTTGGAGGAAAGGGTTTCGGGGGAGACCCAGTACTTC
CASSLEERVSGETQYF
>NA|TRBV6-2/TRBV6-3|NA|TRBJ1-5
TGTGCCAGCAGTCGGGTAAAGGATCAGCCCCAGCATTTT
CASSRVKDQPQHF
>NA|TRBV30|once|TRBJ2-7
TGTGCCTGGAGTCTTAGGACATCCTACGAGCAGTACTTC
CAWSLRTSYEQYF
>NA|TRBV30|few|TRBJ2-7
TGTGCCTGGCAATCCCCGGGGACCTACGAGCAGTACTTC
CAWQSPGTYEQYF
>TRBD1|TRBV6-1|NA|TRBJ1-4
TGTGCCAGCAGCCAGGGGGGGTACGATGAAAAACTGTTTTTT
CASSQGGYDEKLFF
>TRBD2|TRBV7-2|NA|TRBJ2-5
TGTGCCAGCAGCCCCCAGGGACTAAGCAAGGAGGGGGAGACCCAGTACTTC
CASSPQGLSKEGETQYF
>NA|TRBV6-1|NA|TRBJ1-5
TGTACCAGCAGTGAAGCGCAAAAGGGACAAAATCAGCCCCAGCATTTT
CTSSEAQKGQNQPQHF
>TRBD1|TRBV6-6|NA|TRBJ1-1
TGTGCCAGCAGTTACGCCGGGACAGGTGAAGCTTTCTTT
CASSYAGTGEAFF
>NA|TRBV5-1|NA|TRBJ2-3
TGCGCCAGCAGCCCGAAGGTGTCAATCACAGATACGCAGTATTTT
CASSPKVSITDTQYF
>NA|TRBV28|NA|TRBJ2-4
TGTGCCGGAGAGGGGGGAGGGGTGCAGTACTTC
CAGEGGGVQYF
>NA|TRBV12-3/TRBV12-4|few|TRBJ1-5
TGTGCCAGCAGTTTAGGCGGTTCCTATAGCAATCAGCCCCAGCATTTT
CASSLGGSYSNQPQHF
>NA|TRBV7-3|NA|TRBJ2-7
TGTGCCAGCAGCTCACAAACGACGGGAGAGTTTTACAACGAGCAGTACTTC
CASSSQTTGEFYNEQYF
>NA|TRBV4-1|few|TRBJ2-6
TGCGCCAGCAGCCAGGGGACATTAGTAACGGCTGGGGCCAACGTCCTGACTTTC
CASSQGTLVTAGANVLTF
>TRBD1|TRBV10-2|NA|TRBJ1-1
TGCGCCAGCAGTTGGGACAGAAACCAAATGAACACTGAAGCTTTCTTT
CASSWDRNQMNTEAFF
>TRBD2|TRBV7-9|NA|TRBJ2-1
TGTGCCAGCAGCGCATCCGGGACTAGCGGGAGGCCTGTTGGGTTCTTC
CASSASGTSGRPVGFF
>NA|TRBV7-9|NA|TRBJ2-3
TGTGCCAGCAGCTTAACACTGAGCACAGATTCGCAGTATTTT
CASSLTLSTDSQYF
>TRBD2|TRBV3-1|NA|TRBJ2-7
TGTGCCAGCAGCCAAAGCGGGAACTCCTACGAGCAGTACTTC
CASSQSGNSYEQYF
>NA|TRBV2|many|TRBJ2-3
TGTGCCAGCGAGAGGTACACAGATACGCAGTATTTT
CASERYTDTQYF
>NA|TRBV7-2|few|TRBJ2-1
TGTGCCAGCAGCTTAAGGTCCACGTACAATGAGCAGTTCTTC
CASSLRSTYNEQFF
>NA|TRBV6-6|NA|TRBJ1-2
TGTGCCAGCAGCCAGGCGAATGACGGCTACACCTTC
CASSQANDGYTF
>TRBD1|TRBV28|NA|TRBJ2-2
TGTGCCAGCAGTTTCATTAACGGACAGGGAGGCACCGGGGAGCTGTTTTTT
CASSFINGQGGTGELFF
>TRBD1|TRBV20-1|NA|TRBJ1-4
TGCAGTGCTAGAGTCGCGGACAGGTGGGATGAAAAACTGTTTTTT
CSARVADRWDEKLFF